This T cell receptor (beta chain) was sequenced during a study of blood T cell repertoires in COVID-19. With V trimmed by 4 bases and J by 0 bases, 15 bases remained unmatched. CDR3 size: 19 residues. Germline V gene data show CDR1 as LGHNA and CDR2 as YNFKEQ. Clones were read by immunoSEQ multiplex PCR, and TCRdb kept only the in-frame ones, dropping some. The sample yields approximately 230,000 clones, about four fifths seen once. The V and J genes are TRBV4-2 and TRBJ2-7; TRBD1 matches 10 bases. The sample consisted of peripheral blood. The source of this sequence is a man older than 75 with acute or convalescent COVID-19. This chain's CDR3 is CASSLSAGTGELFSYEQYF. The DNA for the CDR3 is TGTGCCAGCAGCCTATCGGCCGGGACAGGGGAACTTTTCTCCTACGAGCAGTACTTC.